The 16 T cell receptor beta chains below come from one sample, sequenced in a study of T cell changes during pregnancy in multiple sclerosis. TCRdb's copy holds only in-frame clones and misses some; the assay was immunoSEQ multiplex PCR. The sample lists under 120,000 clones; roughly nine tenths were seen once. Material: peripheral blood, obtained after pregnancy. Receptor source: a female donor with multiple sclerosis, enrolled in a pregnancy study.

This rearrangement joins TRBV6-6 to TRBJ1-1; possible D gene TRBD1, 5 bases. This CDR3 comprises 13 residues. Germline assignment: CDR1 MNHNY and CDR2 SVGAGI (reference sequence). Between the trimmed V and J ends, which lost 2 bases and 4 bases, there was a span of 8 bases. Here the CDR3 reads CASSYAGGTEAFF. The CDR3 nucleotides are TGTGCCAGCAGTTACGCCGGGGGCACTGAAGCTTTCTTT.

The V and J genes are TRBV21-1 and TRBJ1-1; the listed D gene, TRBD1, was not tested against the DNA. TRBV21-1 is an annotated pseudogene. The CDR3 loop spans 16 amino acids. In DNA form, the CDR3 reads TGTGCCAGCAGCAAAGCGCGCAGGGGGGCGAACACTGAAGCTTTCTTT. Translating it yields CASSKARRGANTEAFF.

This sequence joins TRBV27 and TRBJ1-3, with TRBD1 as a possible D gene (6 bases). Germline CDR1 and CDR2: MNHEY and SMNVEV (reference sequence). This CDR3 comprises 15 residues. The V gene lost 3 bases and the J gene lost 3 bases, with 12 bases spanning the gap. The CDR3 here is CASSFRGGNGNTIYF. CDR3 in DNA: TGTGCCAGCAGTTTTAGGGGGGGGAATGGAAACACCATATATTTT.

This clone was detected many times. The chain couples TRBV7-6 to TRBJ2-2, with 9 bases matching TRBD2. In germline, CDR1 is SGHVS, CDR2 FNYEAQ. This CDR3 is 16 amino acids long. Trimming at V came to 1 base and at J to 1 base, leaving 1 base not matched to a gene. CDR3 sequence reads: CASSLVSGGNTGELFF. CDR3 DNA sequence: TGTGCCAGCAGCTTAGTTAGCGGGGGGAACACCGGGGAGCTGTTTTTT.

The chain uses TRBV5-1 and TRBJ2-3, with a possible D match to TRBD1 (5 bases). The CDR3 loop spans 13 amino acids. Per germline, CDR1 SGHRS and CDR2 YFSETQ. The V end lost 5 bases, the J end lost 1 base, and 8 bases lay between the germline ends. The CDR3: CASRKTGTDTQYF. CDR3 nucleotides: TGCGCCAGCAGAAAGACAGGCACAGATACGCAGTATTTT.

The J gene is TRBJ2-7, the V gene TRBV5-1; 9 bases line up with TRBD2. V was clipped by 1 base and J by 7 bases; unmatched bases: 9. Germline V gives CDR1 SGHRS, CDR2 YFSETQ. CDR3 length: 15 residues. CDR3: CASSLSSGTRLEQYF. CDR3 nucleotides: TGCGCCAGCAGCTTGTCTAGCGGGACGCGGCTAGAGCAGTACTTC.

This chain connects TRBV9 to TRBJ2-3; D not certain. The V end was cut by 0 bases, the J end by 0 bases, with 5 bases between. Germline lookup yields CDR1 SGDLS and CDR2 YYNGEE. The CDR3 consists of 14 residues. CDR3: CASSVDFSTDTQYF. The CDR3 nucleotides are TGTGCCAGCAGCGTAGACTTTAGCACAGATACGCAGTATTTT.

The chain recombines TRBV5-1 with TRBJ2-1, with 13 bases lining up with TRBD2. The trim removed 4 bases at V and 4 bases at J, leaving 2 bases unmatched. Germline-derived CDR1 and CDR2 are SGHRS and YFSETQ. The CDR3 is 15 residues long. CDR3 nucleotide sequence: TGCGCCAGCAGCCGGACTAGCGGGGGTTACAATGAGCAGTTCTTC. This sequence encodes CASSRTSGGYNEQFF.

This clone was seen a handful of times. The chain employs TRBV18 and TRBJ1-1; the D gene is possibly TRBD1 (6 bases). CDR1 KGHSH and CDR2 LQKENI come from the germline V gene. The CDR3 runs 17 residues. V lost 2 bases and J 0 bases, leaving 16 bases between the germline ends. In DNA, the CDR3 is TGTGCCAGCTCACCATTCCCAGACAGGCACATGAACACTGAAGCTTTCTTT. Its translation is CASSPFPDRHMNTEAFF.

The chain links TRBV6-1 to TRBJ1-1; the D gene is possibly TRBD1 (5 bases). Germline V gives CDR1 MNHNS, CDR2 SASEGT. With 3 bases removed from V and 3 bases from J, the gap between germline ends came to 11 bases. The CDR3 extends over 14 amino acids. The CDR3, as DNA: TGTGCCAGCAGTGATCTCCAGGGTTACACTGAAGCTTTCTTT. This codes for CASSDLQGYTEAFF.

The CDR3 nucleotides are TGTGCCAGCACAGAGACAGGGATGAACACTGAAGCTTTCTTT. Translated: CASTETGMNTEAFF. The chain uses TRBV25-1 and TRBJ1-1; 7 bases are a match to TRBD1. Per the germline V gene, CDR1 is MGHDK and CDR2 is SYGVNS. Trimming cost V 7 bases and J 0 bases; bases outside gene matches: 5. The CDR3 length is 14 residues.

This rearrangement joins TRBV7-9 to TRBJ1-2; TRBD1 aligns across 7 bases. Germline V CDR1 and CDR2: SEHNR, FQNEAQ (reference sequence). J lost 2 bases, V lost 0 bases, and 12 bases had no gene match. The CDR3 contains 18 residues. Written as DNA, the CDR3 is TGTGCCAGCAGCTTAGCGCTCGGGACTTCCAGGGGGAACTATGGCTACACCTTC. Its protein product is CASSLALGTSRGNYGYTF.

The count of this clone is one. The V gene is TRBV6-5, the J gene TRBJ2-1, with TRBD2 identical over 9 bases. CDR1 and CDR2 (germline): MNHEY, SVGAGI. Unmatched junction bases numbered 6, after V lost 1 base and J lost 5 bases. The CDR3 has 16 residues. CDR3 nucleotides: TGTGCCAGCAGTTACTGGGCGGGGGGGCTGGACAATGAGCAGTTCTTC. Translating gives CASSYWAGGLDNEQFF.

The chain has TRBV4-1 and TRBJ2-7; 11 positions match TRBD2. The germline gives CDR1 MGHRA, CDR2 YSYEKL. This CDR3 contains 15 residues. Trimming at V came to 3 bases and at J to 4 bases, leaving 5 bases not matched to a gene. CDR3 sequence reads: CASSQHSGGDYEQYF. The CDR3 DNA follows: TGCGCCAGCAGCCAGCATAGCGGGGGGGATTACGAGCAGTACTTC.

The CDR3 loop reads CASSLLFSYEQYF. CDR3 DNA: TGTGCCAGCAGTTTATTATTCTCCTACGAGCAGTACTTC. V and J are TRBV6-5 and TRBJ2-7, with unresolved D. CDR1 is MNHEY, CDR2 SVGAGI, per germline. Between the trimmed V and J ends, which lost 4 bases and 0 bases, there was a span of 7 bases. The CDR3 spans 13 residues.

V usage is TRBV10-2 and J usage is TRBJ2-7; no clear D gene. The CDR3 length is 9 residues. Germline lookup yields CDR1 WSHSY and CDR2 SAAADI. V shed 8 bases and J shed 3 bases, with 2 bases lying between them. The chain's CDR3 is CASLYEQYF. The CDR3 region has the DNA TGCGCCAGCCTCTACGAGCAGTACTTC.